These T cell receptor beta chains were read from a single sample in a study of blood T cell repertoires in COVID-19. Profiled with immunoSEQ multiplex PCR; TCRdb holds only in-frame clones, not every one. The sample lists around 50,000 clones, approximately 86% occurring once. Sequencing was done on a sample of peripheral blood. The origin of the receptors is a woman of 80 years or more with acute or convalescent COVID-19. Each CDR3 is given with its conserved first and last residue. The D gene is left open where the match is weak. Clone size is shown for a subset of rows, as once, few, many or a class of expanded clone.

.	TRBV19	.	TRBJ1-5	TGTGCCAGTAAACTACGGGAGTTTAACCAGCCCCAGCATTTT	CASKLREFNQPQHF
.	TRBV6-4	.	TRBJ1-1	TGTGCCAGCAGTGCCCAAGCGGGGGGAGACACTGAAGCTTTCTTT	CASSAQAGGDTEAFF
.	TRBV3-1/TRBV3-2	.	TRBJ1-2	TGTGCCAGCAGCCAAGTAGGAGGGGCCCCCCGTATCTATGGCTACACCTTC	CASSQVGGAPRIYGYTF
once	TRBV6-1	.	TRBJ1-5	TGTGCCAGCAGTGAAGCGTCTCGCAATCAGCCCCAGCATTTT	CASSEASRNQPQHF
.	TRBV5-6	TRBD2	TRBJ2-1	TGTGCCAGCAGCCAGGGGCGGGGGGACTCCTACAATGAGCAGTTCTTC	CASSQGRGDSYNEQFF
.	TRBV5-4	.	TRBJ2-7	TGTGCCAGCAGCTTGGGCGACGGGGAGAAAGATTTCGAGCAGTACTTC	CASSLGDGEKDFEQYF
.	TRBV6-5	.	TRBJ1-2	TGTGCCAGCAGCCCGAGGGGGGGGGATAGCTACACCTTC	CASSPRGGDSYTF
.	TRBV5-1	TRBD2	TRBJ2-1	TGCGCCAGCAGCCTGGGACTAGCGGGGGGCAATGAGCAGTTCTTC	CASSLGLAGGNEQFF
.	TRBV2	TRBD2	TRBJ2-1	TGTGCCACCCCGGTGGAGCAAGCGGGGGGGGTTTACAATGAGCAGTTCTTC	CATPVEQAGGVYNEQFF
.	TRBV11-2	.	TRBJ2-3	TGTGCCAGCAGCCTTCCCCGGGGCGGGGGCCAAACAGATACGCAGTATTTT	CASSLPRGGGQTDTQYF
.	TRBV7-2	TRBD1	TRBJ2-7	TGTGCCAGCAGCTTAAAGGGACAGGGGCCCTCCTACGAGCAGTACTTC	CASSLKGQGPSYEQYF
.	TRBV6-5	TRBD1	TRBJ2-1	TGTGCCAGCAGAAAGACAGGGATCGGTGAGCAGTTCTTC	CASRKTGIGEQFF
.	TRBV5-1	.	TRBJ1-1	TGCGCCAGCAGCCTGCAGGGAGGTGACACTGAAGCTTTCTTT	CASSLQGGDTEAFF
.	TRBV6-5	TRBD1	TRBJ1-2	TGTGCCAGCAGTACCAGGGGGAATAACTATGGCTACACCTTC	CASSTRGNNYGYTF
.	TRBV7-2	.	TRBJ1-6	TGTGCCATTGGGGGGGCGGCCTATAATTCACCCCTCCACTTT	CAIGGAAYNSPLHF
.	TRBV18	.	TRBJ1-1	TGTGCCAGCTCACCTCTCAGGGAGAACACTGAAGCTTTCTTT	CASSPLRENTEAFF
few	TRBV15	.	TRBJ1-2	TGTGCCACCAGCAGAGCATTGGCAACTAACTATGGCTACACCTTC	CATSRALATNYGYTF
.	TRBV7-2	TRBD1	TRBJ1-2	TGTGCCAGCAGCTTAGAGACAGGGGGCTATGGCTACACCTTC	CASSLETGGYGYTF
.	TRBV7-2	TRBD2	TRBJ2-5	TGTGCCAGCAGCTTTAGAGGGGATCGGGGGGGCGAGGAGACCCAGTACTTC	CASSFRGDRGGEETQYF
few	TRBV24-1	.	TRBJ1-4	TGTGCCACCAGTGATACCTTGACAGGCTCCTTAACTAATGAAAAACTGTTTTTT	CATSDTLTGSLTNEKLFF
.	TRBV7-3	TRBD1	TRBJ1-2	TGTGCCAGCAGCTTGGGGGGGACAGGGGCCGCCTATGGCTACACCTTC	CASSLGGTGAAYGYTF
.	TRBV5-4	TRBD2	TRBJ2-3	TGTGCCAGCAGCTTGAGAGCTAGCGGGGGGGCCGACACGCAGTATTTT	CASSLRASGGADTQYF
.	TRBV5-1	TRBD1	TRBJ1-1	TGCGCCAGCAGCTTGGCCCCACAGGGGTCGGGGAACACTGAAGCTTTCTTT	CASSLAPQGSGNTEAFF
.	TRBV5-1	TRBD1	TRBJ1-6	TGCGCCAGCAGCTTCCCGGACAGGAATTCACCCCTCCACTTT	CASSFPDRNSPLHF
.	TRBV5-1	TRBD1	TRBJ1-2	TGCGCCAGCAGCTTGGCCGGGCCAGGGGGCTATGGCTACACCTTC	CASSLAGPGGYGYTF
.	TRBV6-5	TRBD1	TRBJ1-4	TGTGCCAGCAGCCAACAGGGGACTAATGAAAAACTGTTTTTT	CASSQQGTNEKLFF
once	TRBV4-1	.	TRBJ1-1	TGCGCCAGCAGCCTTGGGGGGGGCCCGAACACTGAAGCTTTCTTT	CASSLGGGPNTEAFF
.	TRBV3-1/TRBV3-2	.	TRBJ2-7	TGTGCCAGCAGCCAAGAGCGAGGAGCACGCGAGCAGTACTTC	CASSQERGAREQYF
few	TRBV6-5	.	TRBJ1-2	TGTGCCAGCAATTTCGCTGGGGGGAGTTATGGCTACACCTTC	CASNFAGGSYGYTF
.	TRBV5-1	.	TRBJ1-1	TGCGCCAGCAGCGAAAGAACAGCGAACACTGAAGCTTTCTTT	CASSERTANTEAFF
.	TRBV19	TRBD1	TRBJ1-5	TGTGCCAGTAAATGGACAGGGACCTATCAGCCCCAGCATTTT	CASKWTGTYQPQHF
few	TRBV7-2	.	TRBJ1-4	TGTGCCAGCAGCTTAGATGGCAAAACTAATGAAAAACTGTTTTTT	CASSLDGKTNEKLFF
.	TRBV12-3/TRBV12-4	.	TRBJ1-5	TGTGCCAGCAGTTTTGGCGGGGATCAGCCCCAGCATTTT	CASSFGGDQPQHF
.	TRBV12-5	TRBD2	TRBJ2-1	TGTGCTAGTGGTTTGGCCCCTACTAGCGGGGGGGAGAATGAGCAGTTCTTC	CASGLAPTSGGENEQFF
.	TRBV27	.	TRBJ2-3	TGTGCCAGCAGTTTAGACTCCCAGATCGGGCAGTATTTT	CASSLDSQIGQYF
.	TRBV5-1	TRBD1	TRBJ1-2	TGCGCCAGCAGCCCCTCGACAGGGTCGACGGCTGGCTACACCTTC	CASSPSTGSTAGYTF
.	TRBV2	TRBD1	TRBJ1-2	TGTGCCAGCAGTGAAGGTCAGGGGGCTAACTATGGCTACACCTTC	CASSEGQGANYGYTF
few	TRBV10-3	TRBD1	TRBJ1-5	TGTGCCATCAGCCGACAGGGGAGTGGTCAGCCCCAGCATTTT	CAISRQGSGQPQHF
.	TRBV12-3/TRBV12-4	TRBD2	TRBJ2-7	TGTGCCAGCACGAGCGGGGGGTCCTACGAGCAGTACTTC	CASTSGGSYEQYF
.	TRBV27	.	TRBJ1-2	TGTGCCAGCAGTTTAAAATTCTCTAACTATGGCTACACCTTC	CASSLKFSNYGYTF
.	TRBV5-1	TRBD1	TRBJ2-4	TGCGCCAGCAGCGGAGAGACAGGGGGCGCATTAGTCAAAAACATTCAGTACTTC	CASSGETGGALVKNIQYF
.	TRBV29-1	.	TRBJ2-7	TGCAGCGTTGAAGAGGGCAGGGCGGCGGAGCAGTACTTC	CSVEEGRAAEQYF
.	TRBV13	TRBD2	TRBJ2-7	TGTGCCAGCAGCTTAAAGACTAGCGGGGGGGCAGGAGAGCAGTACTTC	CASSLKTSGGAGEQYF
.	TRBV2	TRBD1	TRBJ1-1	TGTGCCAGCAACAGTAGGGGACAGAGGAACACTGAAGCTTTCTTT	CASNSRGQRNTEAFF
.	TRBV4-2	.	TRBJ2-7	TGTGCCAGCAGCCAAAGCTGGGACTCCAACTACGAGCAGTACTTC	CASSQSWDSNYEQYF
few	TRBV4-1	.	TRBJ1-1	TGCGCCAGCAGCCTATTTCGGGGGACCCCTCTGAACACTGAAGCTTTCTTT	CASSLFRGTPLNTEAFF
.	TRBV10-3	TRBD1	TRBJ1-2	TGTGCCACCCAACAGGGGGCAGCTAACTATGGCTACACCTTC	CATQQGAANYGYTF
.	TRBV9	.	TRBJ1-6	TGTGCCAGCAGCGTAGGGGCATTTTCCTATAATTCACCCCTCCACTTT	CASSVGAFSYNSPLHF
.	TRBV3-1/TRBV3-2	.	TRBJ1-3	TGTGCCAGCCAGGCGGGAGGAAACACCATATATTTT	CASQAGGNTIYF
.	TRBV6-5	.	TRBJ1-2	TGTGCCAGCAGTCCGGACAGTTTCTATGGCTACACCTTC	CASSPDSFYGYTF
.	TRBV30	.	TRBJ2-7	TGTGCCTGGACAGGATCTTACGAGCAGTACTTC	CAWTGSYEQYF
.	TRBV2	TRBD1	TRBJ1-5	TGTGCCAGCAGCCTGGACAGGGATCAGCCCCAGCATTTT	CASSLDRDQPQHF
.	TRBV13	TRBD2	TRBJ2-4	TGTGCCAGCAGCGGGAACCTAGCGGGCCCTGGGCAGTACTTC	CASSGNLAGPGQYF